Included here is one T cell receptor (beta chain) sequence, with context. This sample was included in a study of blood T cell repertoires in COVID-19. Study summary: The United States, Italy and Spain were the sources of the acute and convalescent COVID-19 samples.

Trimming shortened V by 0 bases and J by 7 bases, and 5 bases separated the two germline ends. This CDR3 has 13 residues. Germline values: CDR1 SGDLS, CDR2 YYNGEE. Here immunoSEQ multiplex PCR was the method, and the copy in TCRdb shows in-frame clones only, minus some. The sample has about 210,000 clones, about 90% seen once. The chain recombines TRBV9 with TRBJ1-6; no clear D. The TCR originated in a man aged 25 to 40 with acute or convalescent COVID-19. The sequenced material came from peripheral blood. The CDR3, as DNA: TGTGCCAGCAGCGTAGCGGGAAATTCACCCCTCCACTTT. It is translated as CASSVAGNSPLHF. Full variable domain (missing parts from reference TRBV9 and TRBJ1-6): DSGVTQTPKHLITATGQRVTLRCSPRSGDLSVYWYQQSLDQGLQFLIQYYNGEERAKGNILERFSAQQFPDLHSELNLSSLELGDSALYFCASSVAGNSPLHFGNGTRLTVT.